The 29 T cell receptor beta chains below come from one sample, sequenced in a study of shared clonotypes between healthy human individuals. The data were produced by immunoSEQ multiplex PCR, yet TCRdb's version contains in-frame clones alone and is incomplete. The sample records some 2,100,000 clones, about 93% being singletons. Only CD45RO-negative cells positively selected for CCR7 counted as naive CD8 cells, so terminally differentiated effector memory CD45RA+ cells were excluded. The sample was naive CD8+ T cells from PBMCs. Every receptor here comes from a man between 18 and 35 years old in good health. Some clones in this sample may be carry-over from other donors' samples.

In this sample, this clone turned up many times. This chain joins TRBV5-1 and TRBJ2-5; no clear D gene. Germline CDR1 SGHRS, CDR2 YFSETQ. V was clipped by 4 bases and J by 5 bases, with 12 bases between them. CDR3 length equals 13 residues. For the CDR3, the DNA is TGCGCCAGCAGCCCCGGGCGATTTGAGACCCAGTACTTC. It yields the protein CASSPGRFETQYF.

The chain combines TRBV28 with TRBJ2-1; 9 nucleotides agree with TRBD2. The V gene's germline CDR1 is MDHEN and CDR2 SYDVKM. This CDR3 contains 14 residues. The V gene end was trimmed by 6 bases and the J gene end by 7 bases; junction bases not matched to a gene: 7. Here the CDR3 reads CASSYLAGQNEQFF. CDR3 sequence (DNA): TGTGCCAGCAGCTACCTAGCGGGACAGAATGAGCAGTTCTTC. Looking up the rest from reference TRBV28 and TRBJ2-1 gives the full variable domain: DVKVTQSSRYLVKRTGEKVFLECVQDMDHENMFWYRQDPGLGLRLIYFSYDVKMKEKGDIPEGYSVSREKKERFSLILESASTNQTSMYLCASSYLAGQNEQFFGPGTRLTVL.

Note on this clone: Different DNA sequences within this sample yield the same CDR3. The chain uses TRBV27 and TRBJ2-7, with 9 bases that match TRBD1. In germline, CDR1 is MNHEY, CDR2 SMNVEV (reference sequence). The CDR3 consists of 14 residues. J lost 6 bases, V lost 3 bases, and 6 bases had no gene match. The CDR3 nucleotides read TGTGCCAGCAGTTTGGGGACAGGGTCTTTCGAGCAGTACTTC. Its translation: CASSLGTGSFEQYF.

This clone was seen once. V gene TRBV19 combines with J gene TRBJ2-7; TRBD2 matches 9 bases. The CDR3 runs 15 residues. The germline CDR1 and CDR2 sequences are LNHDA and SQIVND (reference sequence). The V segment lost 5 bases and the J segment 6 bases; nucleotides outside the gene matches: 11. The DNA of the CDR3 is TGTGCCAGTAGTGCTTTAGCGGGAGTGAAGGGCGAGCAGTACTTC. Translating gives CASSALAGVKGEQYF.

CDR3 sequence: CAWTILGITGELFF. In DNA, the CDR3 is TGTGCCTGGACCATACTGGGGATTACCGGGGAGCTGTTTTTT. This rearrangement joins TRBV30 to TRBJ2-2; D ambiguous. V lost 4 bases, J lost 5 bases, and 14 bases lay in between. Germline V lookup: CDR1 GTSNPN, CDR2 SVGIG (reference sequence). The CDR3 runs 14 residues.

Turning to this clone: This sample also contains other DNA sequences that code for the same CDR3. The chain is built from TRBV14 and TRBJ1-1, with D unclear. V shed 1 base and J shed 2 bases, with 5 bases lying between them. This CDR3 comprises 13 residues. Looked up from germline, CDR1 is SGHDN and CDR2 is FVKESK. The CDR3 bases are TGTGCCAGCAGCCAAGCCCGAAACACTGAAGCTTTCTTT. Translating it yields CASSQARNTEAFF.

To note about this clone: Other DNA sequences of this sample code for an identical CDR3. The chain combines TRBV7-9 with TRBJ2-1; 12 bases are shared with TRBD1. The CDR3 contains 15 residues. From germline, CDR1 is SEHNR and CDR2 FQNEAQ (reference sequence). After removal of 5 bases from V and 6 bases from J, the junction contained 5 bases not matched to a gene. CDR3 bases: TGTGCCAGCAGCCCGGGACAGGGGGCTGTCAATGAGCAGTTCTTC. Protein product: CASSPGQGAVNEQFF. Complete variable domain (other parts from reference TRBV7-9 and TRBJ2-1): DTGVSQNPRHKITKRGQNVTFRCDPISEHNRLYWYRQTLGQGPEFLTYFQNEAQLEKSRLLSDRFSAERPKGSFSTLEIQRTEQGDSAMYLCASSPGQGAVNEQFFGPGTRLTVL.

A remark on this clone: Other DNA sequences in the sample encode the same CDR3. The chain has TRBV7-2 and TRBJ2-1; TRBD2 matches at 12 bases. V shed 5 bases, J shed 2 bases, and the junction held 7 bases outside the gene matches. The germline V gene encodes CDR1 SGHTA and CDR2 FQGNSA. The CDR3 covers 17 residues. CDR3 region: CASSLLAGGPPYNEQFF. CDR3 bases: TGTGCCAGCAGCCTACTAGCGGGAGGCCCCCCCTACAATGAGCAGTTCTTC. The variable domain in full, with the rest retrieved from reference TRBV7-2 and TRBJ2-1, is GAGVSQSPSNKVTEKGKDVELRCDPISGHTALYWYRQSLGQGLEFLIYFQGNSAPDKSGLPSDRFSAERTGGSVSTLTIQRTQQEDSAVYLCASSLLAGGPPYNEQFFGPGTRLTVL.

Only one count was recorded for this clone. The CDR3 loop reads CASSLASVGEQFF. For the CDR3, the DNA is TGTGCCAGCAGCTTGGCCTCTGTTGGTGAGCAGTTCTTC. The chain combines TRBV5-4 with TRBJ2-1, with no clear D. The CDR3 has 13 amino acids. CDR1 and CDR2 (germline): SGHNT, YYREEE (reference sequence). V was clipped by 0 bases and J by 9 bases, with 10 bases between them. Combining the CDR3 with reference TRBV5-4 and TRBJ2-1 gives the whole variable domain ETGVTQSPTHLIKTRGQQVTLRCSSQSGHNTVSWYQQALGQGPQFIFQYYREEENGRGNFPPRFSGLQFPNYSSELNVNALELDDSALYLCASSLASVGEQFFGPGTRLTVL.

The gene calls are TRBV7-2 and TRBJ1-2; D is perhaps TRBD1 (6 bases). CDR1 SGHTA and CDR2 FQGNSA come from the germline V gene. This CDR3 has 15 amino acids. V lost 5 bases, J lost 0 bases, and 13 bases lay in between. Here the CDR3 DNA reads TGTGCCAGCAGCCCGACAGGTGCTCCTAACTATGGCTACACCTTC. Translated: CASSPTGAPNYGYTF.

The rearrangement joins TRBV5-1 to TRBJ2-1; D is unclear. V was clipped by 4 bases and J by 4 bases, with 12 bases between them. The CDR3 contains 14 residues. The germline V gene has CDR1 SGHRS and CDR2 YFSETQ. The CDR3 DNA is TGCGCCAGCAGCCCTCAACATTTATACAATGAGCAGTTCTTC. This sequence encodes CASSPQHLYNEQFF.

The table lists this clone with a count of one. J is TRBJ1-2 and V is TRBV9; 7 nucleotides agree with TRBD1. Germline-derived CDR1 and CDR2 are SGDLS and YYNGEE. The CDR3 spans 15 residues. V gave up 0 bases and J gave up 4 bases; unmatched junction bases: 6. Here the CDR3 DNA reads TGTGCCAGCAGCGTAGGACAGGGCAACCCCTATGGCTACACCTTC. It yields the protein CASSVGQGNPYGYTF.

The CDR3 is CATRDRGQSYEQYF. The CDR3 region has the DNA TGTGCCACCAGAGACAGGGGCCAGAGCTACGAGCAGTACTTC. The V and J genes are TRBV15 and TRBJ2-7; 8 bases are shared with TRBD1. Germline assignment: CDR1 LNHNV and CDR2 YYDKDF (reference sequence). This CDR3 is 14 amino acids long. The junction had 7 bases not matched to a gene; V was cut back by 6 bases and J by 3 bases.

V is TRBV7-9 and J is TRBJ2-7; 10 bases are shared with TRBD2. The CDR3 consists of 16 residues. Trimming took 3 bases from V and 6 from J; bases not matched to a gene: 11. The germline V gene has CDR1 SEHNR and CDR2 FQNEAQ (reference sequence). The CDR3 region has the DNA TGTGCCAGCAGCTTGGGGATTAGAGCGGGAGGGCCCGAGCAGTACTTC. It codes for CASSLGIRAGGPEQYF. The variable domain in full, completed from reference TRBV7-9 and TRBJ2-7, reads DTGVSQNPRHKITKRGQNVTFRCDPISEHNRLYWYRQTLGQGPEFLTYFQNEAQLEKSRLLSDRFSAERPKGSFSTLEIQRTEQGDSAMYLCASSLGIRAGGPEQYFGPGTRLTVT.

This chain uses TRBV5-4 with TRBJ2-1; 7 nucleotides align to TRBD2. V trimming: 3 bases; J trimming: 7 bases; junction bases outside the gene matches: 1. The CDR3 has 12 amino acids. CDR1 is SGHNT, CDR2 YYREEE, per germline (reference sequence). CDR3 coding DNA: TGTGCCAGCAGCTGGACTAGTAATGAGCAGTTCTTC. The encoded protein is CASSWTSNEQFF. The full variable domain, in which reference TRBV5-4 and TRBJ2-1 provide the parts outside the CDR3, is ETGVTQSPTHLIKTRGQQVTLRCSSQSGHNTVSWYQQALGQGPQFIFQYYREEENGRGNFPPRFSGLQFPNYSSELNVNALELDDSALYLCASSWTSNEQFFGPGTRLTVL.

About this clone: This CDR3 is also generated by other DNA sequences in the sample. This chain links TRBV7-9 with TRBJ2-7; D is unclear. The CDR3 runs to 13 residues. The V end was cut by 1 base, the J end by 3 bases, with 7 bases between. Germline assignment: CDR1 SEHNR and CDR2 FQNEAQ (reference sequence). The DNA of the CDR3 is TGTGCCAGCAGCTTAGGCACCCTCTACGAGCAGTACTTC. This encodes CASSLGTLYEQYF.

The V call is TRBV5-4, the J call TRBJ2-5, with D possibly matching TRBD1 (5 bases). Per the germline V gene, CDR1 is SGHNT and CDR2 is YYREEE (reference sequence). The CDR3 is 14 residues long. The V gene lost 1 base and the J gene lost 5 bases, with 12 bases spanning the gap. The CDR3 loop reads CASSLTGTSETQYF. The CDR3, as DNA: TGTGCCAGCAGCTTGACAGGTACTTCTGAGACCCAGTACTTC.

This sequence joins TRBV27 and TRBJ1-2; 7 bases line up with TRBD1. The germline gives CDR1 MNHEY, CDR2 SMNVEV (reference sequence). With 3 bases clipped from V and 8 bases from J, the junction kept 6 bases outside the gene matches. This CDR3 region has 13 residues. The CDR3 region is CASSLLQGSGYTF. CDR3 nucleotides: TGTGCCAGCAGTTTGCTACAGGGGAGCGGCTACACCTTC.

V usage is TRBV6-1 and J usage is TRBJ2-7; 9 bases line up with TRBD1. Germline loops: CDR1 MNHNS, CDR2 SASEGT. This CDR3 is 15 amino acids long. Trimming at V came to 3 bases and at J to 7 bases, leaving 10 bases not matched to a gene. The CDR3 loop reads CASSEYRGRWEEQYF. The CDR3 coding sequence is TGTGCCAGCAGTGAGTACAGGGGGCGCTGGGAAGAGCAGTACTTC.

The sample holds one count of this clone. The chain uses TRBV7-9 and TRBJ1-5; D is ambiguous. V gave up 5 bases and J gave up 7 bases, with 12 bases separating them. This CDR3 is built from 13 residues. Germline V gene data show CDR1 as SEHNR and CDR2 as FQNEAQ (reference sequence). The CDR3: CASSLPGVQPQHF. The DNA of the CDR3 is TGTGCCAGCAGCCTCCCTGGGGTGCAGCCCCAGCATTTT.

This clone was counted only a few times. The rearrangement uses TRBV7-6 and TRBJ1-1, with TRBD1 matching 7 bases. V lost 3 bases, J lost 4 bases, and 11 bases stayed unmatched. The length of the CDR3 is 16 residues. The germline gives CDR1 SGHVS, CDR2 FNYEAQ. The DNA of the CDR3 is TGTGCCAGCAGCTTTCTAACAGGGGAGTTTGGCACTGAAGCTTTCTTT. The encoded protein is CASSFLTGEFGTEAFF.

In its sample, this clone was seen once. This sequence joins TRBV4-1 and TRBJ2-7, with 7 bases matching TRBD2. CDR1 MGHRA and CDR2 YSYEKL come from the germline V gene. Losses at the gene ends were 2 bases for V and 3 bases for J; bases not matched to a gene: 4. The CDR3 spans 14 residues. CDR3 amino acids: CASSQFLAVYEQYF. The DNA of the CDR3 is TGCGCCAGCAGCCAATTCCTAGCGGTCTACGAGCAGTACTTC.

The table lists this clone with a few counts. Other DNA sequences of this sample code for an identical CDR3. This sequence joins TRBV2 and TRBJ1-1; D gene unclear. CDR3 length: 13 residues. The V gene lost 2 bases and the J gene lost 1 base, with 5 bases spanning the gap. The V gene's germline CDR1 is SNHLY and CDR2 FYNNEI. The CDR3 reads CASSERQNTEAFF. CDR3 bases: TGTGCCAGCAGTGAACGGCAGAACACTGAAGCTTTCTTT.

The chain combines TRBV28 with TRBJ2-7; a possible D gene is TRBD2 (5 bases). There are 12 residues in the CDR3. The germline gives CDR1 MDHEN, CDR2 SYDVKM. Trimming took off 8 bases at V and 0 bases at J, with 8 bases between the two ends. CDR3 protein: CASEGGSYEQYF. The CDR3 nucleotides are TGTGCCAGCGAGGGCGGCTCCTACGAGCAGTACTTC.

The rearrangement links TRBV5-1 to TRBJ2-1, with D possibly being TRBD2 (6 bases). The CDR3 consists of 16 residues. V lost 7 bases and J lost 3, with 20 bases in between. CDR1 is SGHRS, CDR2 YFSETQ, per germline. Written as DNA, the CDR3 is TGCGCCAGCTCCGCTAGAGGCGGGAACCTCTACAATGAGCAGTTCTTC. This translates into CASSARGGNLYNEQFF.

This chain links TRBV5-1 with TRBJ2-5; 9 bases align to TRBD1. The ends lost 4 bases at V and 5 bases at J; junction bases unmatched: 6. Germline V CDR1 and CDR2: SGHRS, YFSETQ. This CDR3 comprises 14 residues. The CDR3 region is CASSGTGRRETQYF. The CDR3 nucleotides are TGCGCCAGCAGCGGGACAGGGAGGCGGGAGACCCAGTACTTC.

This chain uses TRBV2 with TRBJ2-1, with TRBD2 identical over 12 bases. CDR1 and CDR2 (germline): SNHLY, FYNNEI. The CDR3 covers 13 residues. The J segment lost 4 bases and the V segment lost 8 bases, leaving 0 bases of the junction unmatched. The CDR3 coding sequence is TGTGCCAGCGGACTAGCGGGATACAATGAGCAGTTCTTC. Its protein is CASGLAGYNEQFF.

The chain couples TRBV5-1 to TRBJ1-4; no reliable D call. Germline loops: CDR1 SGHRS, CDR2 YFSETQ. This CDR3 contains 15 residues. Trimming removed 0 bases at V and 3 bases at J, with 9 bases between. In DNA form, the CDR3 reads TGCGCCAGCAGCTTGGGGGCAGATCCTAATGAAAAACTGTTTTTT. It translates to CASSLGADPNEKLFF.

The V and J genes are TRBV29-1 and TRBJ1-2; D perhaps matches TRBD1 (5 bases). The V end was cut by 3 bases, the J end by 3 bases, with 20 bases between. CDR1 is SQVTM, CDR2 ANQGSEA, per germline. The CDR3 sequence is 16 residues long. The CDR3 nucleotides read TGCAGCGTTGACCAGGGAGGGGATCTTCGGGACTATGGCTACACCTTC. As protein: CSVDQGGDLRDYGYTF.